Detailed here is one T cell receptor beta chain. This sample was taken from a study of blood T cell repertoires in COVID-19. Overall study context: T cells, B-cell-depleted T cells, or PBMCs provided the cDNA or gDNA that served as material.

The CDR3 loop spans 16 amino acids. J was trimmed by 9 bases and V by 9 bases; bases with no gene match: 19. Per the germline V gene, CDR1 is KGHDR and CDR2 is SFDVKD. Source study methods: Reference gene primer amplification yielded estimated nucleated cell counts. Using immunoSEQ multiplex PCR, the repertoire was profiled, and TCRdb retains in-frame clones only, with some absent. V and J calls plus clone size are reproduced from that table; the DNA served to infer D and trimming. The repertoire holds about 24,000 clones, with approximately 75% as singletons. The chain carries TRBV24-1 and TRBJ2-1, with TRBD1 matching 7 bases. The sample taken for sequencing was peripheral blood. The sequence was collected from a man in his forties or fifties with COVID-19, enrolled during active disease. The CDR3 nucleotides read TGTGCCACCTCTGACAGGGCGGTGGGGTTCACAGGTGAGCAGTTCTTC. This sequence encodes CATSDRAVGFTGEQFF.